These T cell receptor beta chains were read from a single sample in a study of immune evolution from preneoplasia to lung adenocarcinoma. Profiled with immunoSEQ multiplex PCR; TCRdb holds only in-frame clones, not every one. This sample has more than 8,000 clones; about four fifths occur once, and the top ten carry about 5%. Specimen: FFPE minimally invasive lung adenocarcinoma tissue. The receptors derive from a person between 65 and 80 years old with lung adenocarcinoma. Some clones in this sample may be carry-over from other donors' samples. CDR3s include the opening cysteine and the closing phenylalanine or tryptophan. A D gene is named only where the DNA matches it firmly. Clone size is stated in some rows and not others, as once, few, many or a class when expanded.

J gene	D gene	V gene	clone size	CDR3 protein	CDR3 DNA
TRBJ2-1	NA	TRBV29-1	NA	CSVEVAMGGHDEQFF	TGCAGCGTTGAAGTGGCTATGGGGGGGCACGATGAGCAGTTCTTC
TRBJ1-2	NA	TRBV19	NA	CASTSIGDSGYTF	TGTGCCAGTACCTCCATCGGGGATAGTGGCTACACCTTC
TRBJ2-7	NA	TRBV7-9	NA	CASSLADTGYYEQYF	TGTGCCAGCAGCTTAGCCGATACGGGCTACTACGAGCAGTACTTC
TRBJ2-5	NA	TRBV2	NA	CASNRVARETQYF	TGTGCCAGCAACAGGGTGGCAAGAGAGACCCAGTACTTC
TRBJ1-1	TRBD1	TRBV30	NA	CAWSVNQGALTFF	TGTGCCTGGAGTGTAAACCAGGGGGCATTGACTTTCTTT
TRBJ2-3	NA	TRBV9	once	CASSVLESTQYF	TGTGCCAGCAGCGTACTAGAATCTACGCAGTATTTT
TRBJ1-5	NA	TRBV28	NA	CASSRAPQPQHF	TGTGCCAGCAGCCGCGCACCTCAGCCCCAGCATTTT
TRBJ2-1	NA	TRBV19	NA	CASSIAGLDVGNEQFF	TGTGCCAGTAGTATCGCGGGCCTAGATGTTGGGAATGAGCAGTTCTTC
TRBJ1-1	NA	TRBV30	NA	CAWSTGLGEGTEAFF	TGTGCCTGGAGTACGGGCCTCGGGGAGGGCACTGAAGCTTTCTTT
TRBJ1-6	NA	TRBV4-1	NA	CASSLTSNRDPGISPLHF	TGCGCCAGCAGCTTAACCTCGAACCGGGATCCGGGGATTTCACCCCTCCACTTT
TRBJ1-3	NA	TRBV6-1	NA	CASSELEGIGNTIYF	TGTGCCAGCAGTGAACTTGAAGGGATCGGAAACACCATATATTTT
TRBJ2-1	NA	TRBV2	NA	CASRDRESRRGWQFF	TGTGCCAGCAGAGACCGGGAATCGAGGAGGGGATGGCAGTTCTTC
TRBJ2-3	TRBD2	TRBV27	NA	CASSLLAEEGSTDTQYF	TGTGCCAGCAGTCTCCTAGCGGAGGAGGGAAGCACAGATACGCAGTATTTT
TRBJ2-2	NA	TRBV30	NA	CAWSVGWNTGELFF	TGTGCCTGGAGTGTAGGGTGGAACACCGGGGAGCTGTTTTTT
TRBJ1-2	NA	TRBV9	NA	CASSVEGKGTDGYTF	TGTGCCAGCAGCGTAGAAGGGAAAGGGACGGATGGCTACACCTTC
TRBJ1-1	NA	TRBV27	once	CASRPTAGPTEAFF	TGTGCCAGCAGACCCACAGCAGGACCCACTGAAGCTTTCTTT
TRBJ2-7	NA	TRBV19	NA	CASSIGGTRSYEQYF	TGTGCCAGTAGTATCGGAGGCACACGCTCCTACGAGCAGTACTTC
TRBJ2-2	NA	TRBV19	once	CASSFTGGELFF	TGTGCCAGTAGTTTCACAGGCGGGGAGCTGTTTTTT
TRBJ2-1	NA	TRBV2	NA	CASREDPHEQFF	TGTGCCAGCAGGGAGGACCCCCATGAGCAGTTCTTC
TRBJ2-2	NA	TRBV29-1	few	CSVDRLTGGELFF	TGCAGCGTTGATCGTCTAACGGGGGGGGAGCTGTTTTTT
TRBJ2-7	NA	TRBV6-1	NA	CASSGGGGGEQYF	TGTGCCAGCAGTGGGGGCGGGGGCGGCGAGCAGTACTTC
TRBJ2-1	NA	TRBV6-5	NA	CASSYRSVNEQFF	TGTGCCAGCAGTTACAGGTCCGTCAATGAGCAGTTCTTC
TRBJ2-1	TRBD2	TRBV7-2	NA	CASSSAGLAGNEQFF	TGTGCCAGCAGCTCCGCGGGACTAGCGGGAAATGAGCAGTTCTTC
TRBJ2-1	NA	TRBV28	once	CAVSGVGAQQFF	TGTGCCGTATCCGGTGTAGGGGCCCAGCAGTTCTTC
TRBJ2-5	NA	TRBV2	few	CASSEPGAVETQYF	TGTGCCAGCAGTGAACCGGGAGCGGTGGAGACCCAGTACTTC
TRBJ2-3	TRBD1	TRBV19	NA	CASSIKTGAPDTQYF	TGTGCCAGTAGTATTAAGACAGGGGCGCCTGATACGCAGTATTTT
TRBJ2-1	NA	TRBV7-7	NA	CASSLMTSSNEQFF	TGTGCTAGCAGCTTAATGACCTCTAGCAATGAGCAGTTCTTC
TRBJ2-2	NA	TRBV5-1	NA	CASSLNDGELFF	TGCGCCAGCAGCTTGAACGACGGGGAGCTGTTTTTT
TRBJ1-1	NA	TRBV6-1	NA	CASSFGYMNTEAFF	TGTGCCAGCAGTTTCGGGTATATGAACACTGAAGCTTTCTTT
TRBJ1-3	NA	TRBV14	NA	CASSQVNGNTIYF	TGTGCCAGCAGCCAAGTCAACGGAAACACCATATATTTT
TRBJ2-2	NA	TRBV2	NA	CASKGGGAGELFF	TGTGCCAGCAAAGGCGGAGGGGCGGGGGAGCTGTTTTTT
TRBJ1-4	NA	TRBV2	NA	CASRLQRGNEKLFF	TGTGCCAGCAGATTGCAGAGGGGGAATGAAAAACTGTTTTTT
TRBJ1-2	NA	TRBV6-1	few	CASRPGLTEGYTF	TGTGCCAGCAGACCGGGCTTAACGGAGGGCTACACCTTC
TRBJ1-2	TRBD1	TRBV19	NA	CASSLGQGGRGYTF	TGTGCCAGTAGTCTCGGCCAAGGGGGCCGTGGCTACACCTTC
TRBJ1-2	NA	TRBV15	NA	CATSRGKGQIYGYTF	TGTGCCACCAGCAGAGGAAAGGGACAAATCTATGGCTACACCTTC
TRBJ1-2	TRBD1	TRBV28	large	CASSRDRGPYGYTF	TGTGCCAGCAGTAGGGACAGGGGGCCCTATGGCTACACCTTC
TRBJ2-7	NA	TRBV6-1	NA	CASSEWGNSYEQYF	TGTGCCAGCAGTGAATGGGGGAACTCCTACGAGCAGTACTTC
TRBJ2-7	NA	TRBV15	NA	CATSRDRGYEQYF	TGTGCCACCAGCAGAGACAGAGGCTACGAGCAGTACTTC
TRBJ1-4	NA	TRBV12-5	NA	CASGPPVRKGEKLFF	TGTGCTAGTGGGCCCCCAGTCAGAAAGGGGGAAAAACTGTTTTTT
TRBJ2-7	NA	TRBV11-3	NA	CASSSRGSGSNEQYF	TGTGCCAGCAGCTCCAGGGGGAGCGGGAGCAACGAGCAGTACTTC
TRBJ2-3	TRBD2	TRBV5-6	NA	CASSRIPSGGEDTQYF	TGTGCCAGCAGCCGCATCCCTAGCGGGGGGGAGGATACGCAGTATTTT
TRBJ1-2	NA	TRBV7-9	NA	CASSLDNAPLGGYTF	TGTGCCAGCAGCTTAGATAACGCCCCCCTGGGTGGCTACACCTTC
TRBJ1-1	NA	TRBV2	NA	CASSPFTLEAFF	TGTGCCAGCAGCCCGTTTACATTAGAAGCTTTCTTT
TRBJ1-1	TRBD1	TRBV2	NA	CASSMTGVEAFF	TGTGCCAGCAGTATGACAGGGGTTGAAGCTTTCTTT
TRBJ2-5	NA	TRBV30	NA	CAWSTGGPSETQYF	TGTGCCTGGTCCACGGGCGGCCCATCAGAGACCCAGTACTTC
TRBJ1-6	TRBD1	TRBV6-4	few	CASSEGQGRSPLHF	TGTGCCAGCAGTGAAGGACAGGGTCGCTCACCCCTCCACTTT
TRBJ2-5	NA	TRBV2	NA	CASSGVPQETQYF	TGTGCCAGCAGTGGGGTGCCCCAAGAGACCCAGTACTTC
TRBJ2-7	NA	TRBV11-3	NA	CASSLNLGDEQYF	TGTGCCAGCAGCTTAAATCTAGGCGACGAGCAGTACTTC
TRBJ1-1	NA	TRBV14	medium-sized	CASSQSPRTEAFF	TGTGCCAGCAGCCAATCCCCTCGGACTGAAGCTTTCTTT
TRBJ1-6	TRBD1	TRBV11-1	NA	CASSLGQGGNSPLHF	TGTGCCAGCAGCTTAGGACAGGGGGGCAATTCACCCCTCCACTTT
TRBJ1-1	TRBD1	TRBV5-4	NA	CASSWDRNTEAFF	TGTGCCAGCAGCTGGGACAGGAACACTGAAGCTTTCTTT
TRBJ2-1	NA	TRBV4-1	few	CASSQIPSAYNEQFF	TGCGCCAGCAGCCAAATCCCTAGCGCCTACAATGAGCAGTTCTTC
TRBJ2-3	NA	TRBV7-9	NA	CASSLMGATDTQYF	TGTGCCAGCAGCTTAATGGGGGCCACAGATACGCAGTATTTT
TRBJ1-5	NA	TRBV6-1	NA	CASSLTGRGQPQHF	TGTGCCAGCAGCCTGACAGGCCGCGGGCAGCCCCAGCATTTT
TRBJ2-5	NA	TRBV15	NA	CATSILGGEQYF	TGTGCCACCAGCATTCTCGGCGGAGAGCAGTACTTC
TRBJ2-5	NA	TRBV23-1	NA	CASSQFRRKGETQYF	TGCGCCAGCAGTCAATTCCGCAGGAAGGGAGAGACCCAGTACTTC
TRBJ2-3	NA	TRBV27	NA	CASSDTDTQYF	TGTGCCAGCAGTGACACAGATACGCAGTATTTT
TRBJ2-1	NA	TRBV20-1	large	CSALGNEQFF	TGCAGTGCTCTTGGGAATGAGCAGTTCTTC
TRBJ1-1	NA	TRBV18	once	CASSESSSTEAFF	TGTGCCAGCTCAGAAAGCTCGAGCACTGAAGCTTTCTTT
TRBJ2-5	TRBD2	TRBV7-8	NA	CASSFSGGQETQYF	TGTGCCAGCAGCTTTAGCGGGGGCCAAGAGACCCAGTACTTC